The rows below give T cell receptor beta chains drawn from one sample of a study of blood T cell repertoires in COVID-19. Data came from immunoSEQ multiplex PCR; TCRdb stores just in-frame clones and leaves some out. The sample lists about 280,000 clones, about 91% occurring once. Source material: PBMCs or T cells enriched from blood (not recorded which). The source of these receptors is a man between 35 and 55 years old who had been exposed to COVID-19. CDR3s include the opening cysteine and the closing phenylalanine or tryptophan. The D gene is left open where the match is weak. Clone size appears in some rows only: once, few, many, or a class for an expanded clone.

>NA|TRBJ1-1|TRBV11-2|once
TGTGCCAGCAGCTTAGATTACAGGGCCTGGAACACTGAAGCTTTCTTT
CASSLDYRAWNTEAFF
>TRBD2|TRBJ2-3|TRBV9|NA
TGTGCCAGCAGCCAGGGACTAGACCGCACAGATACGCAGTATTTT
CASSQGLDRTDTQYF
>TRBD1|TRBJ2-5|TRBV25-1|NA
TGTGCCAGCAGATCTCGACAGGGGCAAGAGACCCAGTACTTC
CASRSRQGQETQYF
>TRBD1|TRBJ1-5|TRBV15|NA
TGTGCCACCAGCAGCTATGGACAGGGGGCGAGATCTTATAGCAATCAGCCCCAGCATTTT
CATSSYGQGARSYSNQPQHF
>NA|TRBJ1-2|TRBV19|NA
TGTGCCAGTAGTACCCTCCAGGTGAACCACTATGGCTACACCTTC
CASSTLQVNHYGYTF
>TRBD1|TRBJ1-1|TRBV9|NA
TGTGCCAGCAGCGTAGGACCTGGGGGACAGGGTAGCACTGAAGCTTTCTTT
CASSVGPGGQGSTEAFF
>TRBD1|TRBJ1-2|TRBV2|few
TGTGCCAGCAGTCACCCCCGGACAGGGGGCTATGGCTACACCTTC
CASSHPRTGGYGYTF
>NA|TRBJ1-4|TRBV5-1|few
TGCGCCAGCAGTGGTCCAAACCAGGAAAAACTGTTTTTT
CASSGPNQEKLFF
>TRBD1|TRBJ1-4|TRBV7-9|NA
TGTGCCAGCAGCTTAAGAACGGGACAGGGTCAAAAACTGTTTTTT
CASSLRTGQGQKLFF
>NA|TRBJ2-1|TRBV12-3/TRBV12-4|NA
TGTGCCAGCACCCTTTCCGGTGAGCAGTTCTTC
CASTLSGEQFF
>TRBD2|TRBJ2-3|TRBV7-9|NA
TGTGCCAGCAGCACACTAGCGGGAGTAGATACGCAGTATTTT
CASSTLAGVDTQYF
>TRBD2|TRBJ2-3|TRBV4-2|NA
TGTGCCAGCAGAACAATAGCGGGAGGGCCCACAGATACGCAGTATTTT
CASRTIAGGPTDTQYF
>TRBD2|TRBJ2-1|TRBV30|NA
TGTGCCTGGAGTTTCTTGGGAGGGAACTCCTACAATGAGCAGTTCTTC
CAWSFLGGNSYNEQFF
>NA|TRBJ1-2|TRBV29-1|many
TGCAGCGCCATAAGCGGGACAAACTATGGCTACACCTTC
CSAISGTNYGYTF
>NA|TRBJ2-7|TRBV30|NA
TGTGCCTGGACACCTATGCGGCTTTTCAGCGAGCAGTACTTC
CAWTPMRLFSEQYF
>NA|TRBJ1-1|TRBV20-1|NA
TGCAGTGCTAGTGGGGGGCTAACGGGAGCTTTCTTT
CSASGGLTGAFF
>TRBD1|TRBJ1-5|TRBV2|once
TGTGCCAGCAGTGCAGGACAGGATAGCAATCAGCCCCAGCATTTT
CASSAGQDSNQPQHF
>NA|TRBJ1-5|TRBV5-1|once
TGCGCCAGCAGCTCGGAAAGGGGTCAGCCCCAGCATTTT
CASSSERGQPQHF
>NA|TRBJ1-6|TRBV9|NA
TGTGCCAGCAGTGACGTACAGGGAACCTATTCACCCCTCCACTTT
CASSDVQGTYSPLHF
>NA|TRBJ2-1|TRBV28|NA
TGTGCCAGCAGTTCCTTAACAGCGGGCGCCTACAATGAGCAGTTCTTC
CASSSLTAGAYNEQFF
>TRBD2|TRBJ2-1|TRBV9|NA
TGTGCCAGCAGCGCCGGACTAGCAGTGTCCTACAATGAGCAGTTCTTC
CASSAGLAVSYNEQFF
>TRBD1|TRBJ1-5|TRBV2|NA
TGTGCCAGCAAACAAGGGACAGTCAATCAGCCCCAGCATTTT
CASKQGTVNQPQHF